The source of this T cell receptor beta chain is a study of OX40 agonist ivuxolimab in advanced cancers. Data came from immunoSEQ multiplex PCR; TCRdb stores just in-frame clones and leaves some out. The repertoire holds 90,000 or so clones, with about 91% as singletons. This CDR3 comprises 13 residues. Trimming took off 4 bases at V and 11 bases at J, with 12 bases between the two ends. CDR1 is SEHNR and CDR2 is FQNEAQ in the germline V gene (reference sequence). The sequence derives from an adult with an advanced solid tumor such as melanoma, head and neck, liver or kidney cancer. The chain has TRBV7-9 and TRBJ1-6; D gene unclear. The sequencing here drew on CD4+ or CD8+ T cells sorted from blood, taken in a trial of the OX40 agonist ivuxolimab. The DNA of the CDR3 is TGTGCCAGCAGCTGGAATGCAGCGACACCCCTCCACTTT. Translating it yields CASSWNAATPLHF.